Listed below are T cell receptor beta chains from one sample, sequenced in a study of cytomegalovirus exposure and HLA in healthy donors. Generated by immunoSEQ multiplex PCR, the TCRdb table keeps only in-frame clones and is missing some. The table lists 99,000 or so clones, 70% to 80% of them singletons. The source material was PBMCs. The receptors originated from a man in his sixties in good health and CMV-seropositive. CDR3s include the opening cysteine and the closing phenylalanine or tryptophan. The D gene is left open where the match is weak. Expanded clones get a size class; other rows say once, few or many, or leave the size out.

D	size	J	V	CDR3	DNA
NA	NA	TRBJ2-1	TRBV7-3	CASSALGGPYNEQFF	TGTGCCAGCAGCGCGCTGGGGGGACCCTACAATGAGCAGTTCTTC
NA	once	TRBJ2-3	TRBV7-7	CASSLDGGTDTQYF	TGTGCTAGCAGCTTAGACGGGGGAACAGATACGCAGTATTTT
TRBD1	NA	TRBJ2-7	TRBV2	CAQGQGTYEQYF	TGTGCCCAGGGACAGGGAACCTACGAGCAGTACTTC
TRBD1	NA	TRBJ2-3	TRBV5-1	CASSLGGQGDDTQYF	TGCGCCAGCAGCTTGGGCGGACAGGGTGATGATACGCAGTATTTT
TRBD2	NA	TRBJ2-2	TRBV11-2	CASSLAGKETGELFF	TGTGCCAGCAGTCTAGCGGGCAAGGAGACCGGGGAGCTGTTTTTT
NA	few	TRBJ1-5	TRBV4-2	CASSQQLYNQPQHF	TGTGCCAGCAGCCAACAGTTATACAATCAGCCCCAGCATTTT
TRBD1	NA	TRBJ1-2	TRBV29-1	CSVAGTGYGYTF	TGCAGCGTTGCCGGGACAGGCTATGGCTACACCTTC
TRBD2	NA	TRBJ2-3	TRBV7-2	CASSSSGGRTDTQYF	TGTGCCAGCAGCTCTAGCGGGGGACGCACAGATACGCAGTATTTT
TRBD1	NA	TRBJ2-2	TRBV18	CASSPKPTGRGTGELFF	TGTGCCAGCTCACCAAAACCGACAGGGCGAGGGACCGGGGAGCTGTTTTTT
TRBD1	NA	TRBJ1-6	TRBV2	CATGADRGNSPLHF	TGTGCCACCGGGGCGGACAGGGGAAATTCACCCCTCCACTTT
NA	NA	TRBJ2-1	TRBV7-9	CASSSQGYEQFF	TGTGCCAGCAGCTCACAGGGATATGAGCAGTTCTTC
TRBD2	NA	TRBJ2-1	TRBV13	CASSYPGLAGTSSYNEQFF	TGTGCCAGCAGCTATCCGGGACTAGCGGGGACCAGCTCCTACAATGAGCAGTTCTTC
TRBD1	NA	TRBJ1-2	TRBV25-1	CASSLPGQGARGYTF	TGTGCCAGCAGTTTACCGGGACAGGGGGCCCGAGGCTACACCTTC
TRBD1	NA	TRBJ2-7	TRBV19	CASSRTGSSYEQYF	TGTGCCAGTAGCCGGACAGGGTCCTCGTACGAGCAGTACTTC
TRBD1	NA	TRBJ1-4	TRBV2	CASNPDRGGNEKLFF	TGTGCCAGCAACCCCGACAGGGGGGGGAATGAAAAACTGTTTTTT
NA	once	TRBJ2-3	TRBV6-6	CASSYSRSSSTDTQYF	TGTGCCAGCAGTTACTCCAGATCCTCTAGCACAGATACGCAGTATTTT
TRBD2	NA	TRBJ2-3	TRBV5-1	CASSLGSGGPTDTQYF	TGCGCCAGCAGCTTAGGGAGCGGGGGGCCCACAGATACGCAGTATTTT
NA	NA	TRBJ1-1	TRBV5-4	CASSRTQNTEAFF	TGTGCCAGCAGCAGGACACAGAACACTGAAGCTTTCTTT
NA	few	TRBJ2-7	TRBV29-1	CSVVGRTSYEQYF	TGCAGCGTTGTTGGCAGAACCTCCTACGAGCAGTACTTC
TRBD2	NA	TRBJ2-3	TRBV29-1	CSGDAGGTDTQYF	TGCAGCGGTGACGCGGGGGGCACAGATACGCAGTATTTT
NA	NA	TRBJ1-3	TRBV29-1	CSGRAGAGNTIYF	TGCAGCGGGAGGGCCGGGGCTGGAAACACCATATATTTT
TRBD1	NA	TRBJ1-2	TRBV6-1	CASSARGQAGYTF	TGTGCCAGCAGTGCCCGGGGACAGGCTGGCTACACCTTC
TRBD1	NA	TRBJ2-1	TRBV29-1	CSADLTGTGLNEQFF	TGCAGCGCGGACCTCACCGGGACAGGCCTTAATGAGCAGTTCTTC
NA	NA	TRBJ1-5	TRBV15	CATSRDFAGAGSNQPQHF	TGTGCCACCAGCAGAGATTTCGCAGGGGCCGGGAGCAATCAGCCCCAGCATTTT
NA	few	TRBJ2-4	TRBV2	CASSGRRLAKNIQYF	TGTGCCAGCAGTGGTCGGCGACTAGCCAAAAACATTCAGTACTTC
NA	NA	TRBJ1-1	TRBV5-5	CASSSTPGNTEAFF	TGTGCCAGCAGCTCGACCCCGGGGAACACTGAAGCTTTCTTT
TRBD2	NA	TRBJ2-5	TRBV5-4	CASSSAGTSGGLETQYF	TGTGCCAGCAGCTCCGCCGGGACTAGCGGGGGGTTAGAGACCCAGTACTTC
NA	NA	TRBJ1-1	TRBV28	CASSFSPRTALVFF	TGTGCCAGCAGTTTCTCCCCAAGGACAGCCTTGGTTTTCTTT
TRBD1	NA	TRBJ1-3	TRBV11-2	CASSHYTGQGGNTIYF	TGTGCCAGCAGTCACTATACCGGACAGGGAGGAAACACCATATATTTT
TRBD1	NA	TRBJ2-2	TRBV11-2	CASTPRRAGGASGELFF	TGTGCCAGCACCCCCCGCCGAGCAGGGGGCGCGAGCGGGGAGCTGTTTTTT
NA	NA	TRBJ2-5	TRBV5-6	CASSLNRIIGETQYF	TGTGCCAGCAGCTTGAACAGGATAATTGGTGAGACCCAGTACTTC
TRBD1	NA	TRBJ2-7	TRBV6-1	CASSVKTGALEQYF	TGTGCCAGCAGTGTTAAGACAGGGGCTCTGGAGCAGTACTTC
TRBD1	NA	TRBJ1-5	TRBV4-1	CASSQEFEVRGRVVDQPQHF	TGCGCCAGCAGCCAAGAGTTTGAGGTCAGGGGGCGCGTCGTGGATCAGCCCCAGCATTTT
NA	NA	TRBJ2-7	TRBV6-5	CASSYSADSSYEQYF	TGTGCCAGCAGTTACTCGGCGGACAGCTCCTACGAGCAGTACTTC
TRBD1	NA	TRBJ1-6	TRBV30	CAWSVQGGRSNSPLHF	TGTGCCTGGAGTGTACAGGGGGGCAGAAGTAATTCACCCCTCCACTTT
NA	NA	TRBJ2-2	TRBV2	CASKGQSGTGELFF	TGTGCCAGCAAAGGCCAGAGCGGCACCGGGGAGCTGTTTTTT
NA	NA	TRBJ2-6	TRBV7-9	CASLPSGANVLTF	TGTGCCAGCCTCCCTTCTGGGGCCAACGTCCTGACTTTC
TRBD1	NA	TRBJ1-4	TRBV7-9	CASSSRDRDYNEKLFF	TGTGCCAGCAGCTCCAGGGACAGGGATTATAATGAAAAACTGTTTTTT
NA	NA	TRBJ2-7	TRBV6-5	CATTPTGETYEQYF	TGTGCCACTACCCCTACGGGGGAGACGTACGAGCAGTACTTC
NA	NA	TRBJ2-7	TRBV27	CASSSTGTLAYEQYF	TGTGCCAGCAGTTCCACAGGAACTCTGGCCTACGAGCAGTACTTC
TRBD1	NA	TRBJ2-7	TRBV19	CASSRLPGTAYEQYF	TGTGCCAGTAGTAGGCTACCCGGGACAGCCTACGAGCAGTACTTC
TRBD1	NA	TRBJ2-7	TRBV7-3	CASSLDRGPYEQYF	TGTGCCAGCAGCTTAGACAGGGGTCCCTACGAGCAGTACTTC
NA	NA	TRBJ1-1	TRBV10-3	CAISVNRAISEAFF	TGTGCCATCAGTGTAAACAGGGCGATCTCTGAAGCTTTCTTT
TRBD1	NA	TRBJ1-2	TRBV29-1	CSVSPQWTGPAGYTF	TGCAGCGTCTCCCCCCAATGGACAGGGCCTGCGGGCTACACCTTC
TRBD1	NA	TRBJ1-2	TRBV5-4	CASSAQGASYYGYTF	TGTGCCAGCAGCGCTCAGGGGGCGTCCTACTATGGCTACACCTTC
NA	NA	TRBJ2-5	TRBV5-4	CASSLELDRETQYF	TGTGCCAGCAGCTTGGAGCTAGACAGGGAGACCCAGTACTTC
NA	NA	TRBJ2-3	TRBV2	CASPKGLPTDTQYF	TGTGCCAGTCCGAAGGGACTTCCTACAGATACGCAGTATTTT
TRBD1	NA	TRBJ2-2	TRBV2	CASMRTGAGTGELFF	TGTGCCAGCATGCGGACAGGGGCGGGCACCGGGGAGCTGTTTTTT
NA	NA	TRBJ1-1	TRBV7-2	CASSLGRNTEAFF	TGTGCCAGCAGCTTAGGCAGAAACACTGAAGCTTTCTTT
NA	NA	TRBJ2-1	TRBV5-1	CASSLVGRNNEQFF	TGCGCCAGCAGCTTGGTTGGCAGGAACAATGAGCAGTTCTTC